The subject of this entry is one TCR beta chain. Its target is not known. Germline-derived CDR1 and CDR2 are SEHNR and FQNEAQ (reference sequence). CDR3 size: 14 residues. With 6 bases clipped from V and 6 bases from J, the junction kept 8 bases outside the gene matches. Repertoires were generated with immunoSEQ multiplex PCR, while TCRdb's copy carries only in-frame clones and drops some. The sample includes some 86,000 clones, less than 95% of them seen just once. This sample stems from a study of OX40 agonist ivuxolimab in advanced cancers. The overall study: Age averaged 60 years (range about 23 to 85), and more than 80% were male. Study-wide results and caveats: There were, on average, more expanded clones in CD8+ T cells than in CD4+. Both blood CD4+ and CD8+ T cells showed clonal growth by week 6 at 0.1 to 3.0 mg/kg.

The specimen comprised CD4+ or CD8+ T cells sorted from blood, sampled in a trial of the OX40 agonist ivuxolimab. This TCR was sampled from an adult with an advanced solid tumor such as melanoma, head and neck, liver or kidney cancer. The chain recombines TRBV7-9 with TRBJ1-5; 7 bases are shared with TRBD1. The CDR3 spells CASSLDRASQPQHF. CDR3 sequence (DNA): TGTGCCAGCAGTCTAGACAGGGCGAGTCAGCCCCAGCATTTT.